This TCR beta chain was captured in a study of cytomegalovirus exposure and HLA in healthy donors. Study summary: The same platform was used for the 130 or so validation repertoires as for the approximately 630 first-cohort repertoires, as reported in a later analysis. Study-wide results and caveats: Researchers counted roughly 160 TCR beta chains as cytomegalovirus-associated.

Data came from immunoSEQ multiplex PCR; TCRdb stores just in-frame clones and leaves some out. The top ten hold almost 3% of the sample, which has around 170,000 clones, more than 75% seen once. Worth noting for this clone: The antigen is not known.

V dropped 6 bases and J dropped 2 bases, with 16 bases sitting between them. This CDR3 has 15 amino acids. The V gene's germline CDR1 is KGHSH and CDR2 LQKENI. V is TRBV18 and J is TRBJ2-5, with D possibly matching TRBD2 (6 bases). Sequencing was performed on PBMCs. The TCR comes from a man aged 18 to 35 in good health and CMV-seronegative. The CDR3 DNA reads as TGTGCCAGCTCGCTACGAGGGACTCCTCAAGAGACCCAGTACTTC. Residues: CASSLRGTPQETQYF.